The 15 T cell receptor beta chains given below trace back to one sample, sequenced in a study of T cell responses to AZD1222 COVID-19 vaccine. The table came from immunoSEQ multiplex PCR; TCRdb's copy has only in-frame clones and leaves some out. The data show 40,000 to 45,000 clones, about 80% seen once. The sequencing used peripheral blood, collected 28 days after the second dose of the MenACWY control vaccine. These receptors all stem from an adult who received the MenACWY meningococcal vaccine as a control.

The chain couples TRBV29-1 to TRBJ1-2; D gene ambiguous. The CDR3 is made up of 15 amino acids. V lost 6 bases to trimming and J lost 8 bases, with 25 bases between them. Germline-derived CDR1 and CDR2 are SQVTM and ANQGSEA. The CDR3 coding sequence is TGCAGCGTCCTCCCGCCCCTGGAGGGCGCCGAAGGCTACACCTTC. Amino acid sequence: CSVLPPLEGAEGYTF.

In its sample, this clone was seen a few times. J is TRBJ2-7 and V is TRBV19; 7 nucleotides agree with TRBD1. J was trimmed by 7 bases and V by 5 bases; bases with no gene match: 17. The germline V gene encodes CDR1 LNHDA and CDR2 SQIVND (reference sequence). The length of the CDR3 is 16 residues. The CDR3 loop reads CASSDPTGTVNWEQYF. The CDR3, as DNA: TGTGCCAGTAGTGACCCCACCGGGACAGTAAATTGGGAGCAGTACTTC.

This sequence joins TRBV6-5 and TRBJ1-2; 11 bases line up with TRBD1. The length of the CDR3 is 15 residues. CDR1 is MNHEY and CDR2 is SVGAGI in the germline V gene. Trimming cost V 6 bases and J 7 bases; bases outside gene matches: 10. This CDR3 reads CASSSRRTGGVGYTF. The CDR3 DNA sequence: TGTGCCAGCAGCTCCCGTAGGACAGGGGGCGTTGGCTACACCTTC.

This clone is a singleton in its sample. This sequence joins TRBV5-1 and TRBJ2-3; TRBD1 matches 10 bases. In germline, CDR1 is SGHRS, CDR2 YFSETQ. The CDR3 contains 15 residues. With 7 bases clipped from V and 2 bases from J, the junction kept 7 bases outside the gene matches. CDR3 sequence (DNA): TGCGCCAGCCGCCGGGACAGGGGACTCACAGATACGCAGTATTTT. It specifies CASRRDRGLTDTQYF.

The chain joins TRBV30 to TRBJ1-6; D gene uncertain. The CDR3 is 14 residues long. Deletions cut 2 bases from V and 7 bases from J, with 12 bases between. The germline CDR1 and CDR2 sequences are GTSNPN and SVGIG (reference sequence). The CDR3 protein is CAWSHGRSNSPLHF. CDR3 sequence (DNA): TGTGCCTGGAGTCATGGGAGATCCAATTCACCCCTCCACTTT.

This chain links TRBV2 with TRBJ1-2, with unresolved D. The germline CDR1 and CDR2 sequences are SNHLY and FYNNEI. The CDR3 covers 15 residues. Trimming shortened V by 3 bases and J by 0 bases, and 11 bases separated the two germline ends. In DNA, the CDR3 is TGTGCCAGCAGTGATCAACAGATCTCTAACTATGGCTACACCTTC. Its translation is CASSDQQISNYGYTF. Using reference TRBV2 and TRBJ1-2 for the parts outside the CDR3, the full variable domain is EPEVTQTPSHQVTQMGQEVILRCVPISNHLYFYWYRQILGQKVEFLVSFYNNEISEKSEIFDDQFSVERPDGSNFTLKIRSTKLEDSAMYFCASSDQQISNYGYTFGSGTRLTVV.

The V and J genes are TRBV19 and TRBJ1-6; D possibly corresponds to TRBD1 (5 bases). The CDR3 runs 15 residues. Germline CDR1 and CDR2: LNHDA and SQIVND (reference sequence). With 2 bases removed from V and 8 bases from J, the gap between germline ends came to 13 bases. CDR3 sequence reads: CASSIRGVSDSPLHF. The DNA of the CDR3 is TGTGCCAGTAGTATACGAGGGGTATCTGATTCACCCCTCCACTTT.

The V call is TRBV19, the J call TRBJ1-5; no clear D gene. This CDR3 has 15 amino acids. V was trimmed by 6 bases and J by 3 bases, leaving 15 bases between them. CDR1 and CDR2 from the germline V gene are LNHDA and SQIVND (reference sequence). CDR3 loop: CASRLQPGVNQPQHF. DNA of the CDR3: TGTGCCAGTAGATTGCAACCCGGGGTCAATCAGCCCCAGCATTTT.

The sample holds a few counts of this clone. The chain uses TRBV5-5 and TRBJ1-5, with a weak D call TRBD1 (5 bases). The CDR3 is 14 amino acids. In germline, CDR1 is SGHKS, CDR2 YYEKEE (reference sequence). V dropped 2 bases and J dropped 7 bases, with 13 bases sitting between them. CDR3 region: CASSLLGLNQPQHF. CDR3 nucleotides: TGTGCCAGCAGCTTACTGGGACTCAACCAGCCCCAGCATTTT.

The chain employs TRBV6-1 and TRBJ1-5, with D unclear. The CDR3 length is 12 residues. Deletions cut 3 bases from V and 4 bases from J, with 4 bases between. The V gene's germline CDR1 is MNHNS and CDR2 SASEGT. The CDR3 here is CASSDHNQPQHF. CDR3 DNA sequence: TGTGCCAGCAGTGATCATAATCAGCCCCAGCATTTT.

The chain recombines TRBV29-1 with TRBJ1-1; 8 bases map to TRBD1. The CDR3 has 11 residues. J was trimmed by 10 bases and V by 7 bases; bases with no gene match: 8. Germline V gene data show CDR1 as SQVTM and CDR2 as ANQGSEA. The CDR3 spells CSAGQGFGAFF. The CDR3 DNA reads TGCAGCGCCGGACAGGGTTTCGGAGCTTTCTTT.

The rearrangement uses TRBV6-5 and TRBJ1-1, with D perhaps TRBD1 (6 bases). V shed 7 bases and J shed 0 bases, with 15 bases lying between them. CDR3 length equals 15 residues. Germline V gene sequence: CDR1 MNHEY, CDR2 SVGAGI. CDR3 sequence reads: CASTPLTGMNTEAFF. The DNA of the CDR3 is TGTGCCAGCACACCATTGACAGGAATGAACACTGAAGCTTTCTTT.

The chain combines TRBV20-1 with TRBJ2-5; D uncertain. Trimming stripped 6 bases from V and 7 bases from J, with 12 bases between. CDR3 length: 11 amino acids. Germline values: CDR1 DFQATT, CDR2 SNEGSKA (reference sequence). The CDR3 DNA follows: TGCAGTGCCGGACCCCCCGGGACCCAGTACTTC. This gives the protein CSAGPPGTQYF.

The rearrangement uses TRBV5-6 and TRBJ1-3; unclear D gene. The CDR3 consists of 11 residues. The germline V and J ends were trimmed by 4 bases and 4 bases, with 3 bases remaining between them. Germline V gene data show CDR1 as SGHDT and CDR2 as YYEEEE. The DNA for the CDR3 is TGTGCCAGCAGCACAGGAAACACCATATATTTT. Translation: CASSTGNTIYF.

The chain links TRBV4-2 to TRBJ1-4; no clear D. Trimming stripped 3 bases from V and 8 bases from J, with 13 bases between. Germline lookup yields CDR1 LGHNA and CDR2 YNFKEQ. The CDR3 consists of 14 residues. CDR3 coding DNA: TGTGCCAGCAGCCATACGGACCAGACAGAAAAACTGTTTTTT. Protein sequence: CASSHTDQTEKLFF.